This T cell receptor beta chain derives from a study of blood T cell repertoires in COVID-19 (dated by TCRdb to between 2020 and 2021). Turning to the overall study: Collaborator samples came from the United States, Italy and Spain and covered acute and convalescent phases of COVID-19. The prospective study material was composed of cDNA or gDNA derived from T cells, B-cell-depleted T cells, or PBMCs. Subjects who had been exposed to COVID-19, were actively infected with it, or had recovered from it provided the deeply sampled blood TCRbeta repertoires that made up the dataset. A freely available public database, intended as a resource for researchers studying the immune response to SARS-CoV-2, is where the repertoires were released. The samples were drawn from the first 160 participants of the ongoing ImmuneRACE study and from 950 to 1,500 subjects provided by 6 global collaborators. The sample metadata nearly always contained a de-identified subject ID, COVID-19 status, age in years and sex. HLA class I and class II types, where available, came from metadata supplied by the sample provider rather than from assay-based typing. Results the study describes overall, beyond this receptor: How much clinical and demographic metadata was included differed by source and by participant, and the metadata was provided uncurated.

The CDR3 contains 13 residues, cysteine and phenylalanine counted. Just the 39-base CDR3 DNA is kept, in frame starting at base 1. The immunoSEQ Assay, a bias-controlled multiplex PCR, was used to amplify TCRbeta CDR3 regions from genomic DNA. The published analysis was carried out like this. Nucleated cell counts per sample were estimated from amplification of reference gene primers within the assay. To quantify the absolute abundance of each unique TCRbeta CDR3 rearrangement, sequence reads were collapsed and filtered. Productive Simpson clonality was computed per sample as the square root of Simpson's diversity index over productive rearrangements. The source is immuneACCESS, and TCRdb retained only in-frame sequences with V and J called. Part of the clones is not carried over; for the studies checked, unresolved V genes explain less than half of this, and the remainder is unexplained. That table is the source of V, J and clone size, and D and trimming were worked out from the DNA. The table for this sample lists 150,000 to 200,000 clones; almost 80% of them were counted only once. The ten largest clones capture approximately 27% of the sample.

Each collaborating institution followed its own protocols to collect whole blood in K2EDTA tubes. For TCRbeta analysis, collaborators shipped samples in one of three forms: frozen whole blood, isolated PBMCs, or DNA extracted from either of those sample types. Of note for this clone: Which antigen it targets is not known. Mismatch with germline at one junction end may stem from a read error.

The chain is encoded by TRBV12-3 or TRBV12-4 joined to TRBJ1-2; TRBD1 fits 8 bases in the junction. The source material was peripheral blood. The sequence derives from a woman in her sixties or seventies with acute or convalescent COVID-19. The base sequence is TGTGCCAGCAGCTTAGACAGGGGATATGGCTACACCTTC. Its protein reads: CASSLDRGYGYTF.